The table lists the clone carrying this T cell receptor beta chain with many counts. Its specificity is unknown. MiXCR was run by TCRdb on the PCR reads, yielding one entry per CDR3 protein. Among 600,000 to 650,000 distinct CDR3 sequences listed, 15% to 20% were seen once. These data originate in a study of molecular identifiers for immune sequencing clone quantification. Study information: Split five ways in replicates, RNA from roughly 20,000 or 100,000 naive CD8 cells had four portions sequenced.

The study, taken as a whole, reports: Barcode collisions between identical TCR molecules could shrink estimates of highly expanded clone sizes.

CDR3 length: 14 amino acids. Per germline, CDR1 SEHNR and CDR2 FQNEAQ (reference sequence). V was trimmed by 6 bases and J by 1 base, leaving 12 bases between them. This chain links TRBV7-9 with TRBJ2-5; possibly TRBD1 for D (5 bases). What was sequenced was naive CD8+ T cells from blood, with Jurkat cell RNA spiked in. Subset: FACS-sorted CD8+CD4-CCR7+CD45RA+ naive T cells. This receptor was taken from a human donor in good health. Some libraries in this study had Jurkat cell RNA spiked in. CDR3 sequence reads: CASRPMDIQETQYF. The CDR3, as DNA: TGTGCCAGCAGACCTATGGACATCCAAGAGACCCAGTACTTC.